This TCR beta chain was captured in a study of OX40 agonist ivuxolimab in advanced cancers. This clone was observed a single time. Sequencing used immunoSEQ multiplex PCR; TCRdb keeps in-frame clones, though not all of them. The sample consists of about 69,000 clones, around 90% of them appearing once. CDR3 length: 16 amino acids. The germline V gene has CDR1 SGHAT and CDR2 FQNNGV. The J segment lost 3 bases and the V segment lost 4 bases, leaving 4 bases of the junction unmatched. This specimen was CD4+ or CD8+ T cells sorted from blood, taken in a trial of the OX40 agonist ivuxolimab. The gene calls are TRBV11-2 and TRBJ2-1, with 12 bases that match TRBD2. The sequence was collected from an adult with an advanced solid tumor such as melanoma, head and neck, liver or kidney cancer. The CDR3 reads CASSSRTSGDYNEQFF. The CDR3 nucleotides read TGTGCCAGCAGCTCTCGGACTAGCGGGGACTACAATGAGCAGTTCTTC.